The present T cell receptor (beta chain) was sequenced within a study of blood T cell repertoires in COVID-19. Sequenced by immunoSEQ multiplex PCR; TCRdb stores in-frame clones only, minus some. The repertoire holds roughly 250,000 clones, with about 87% as singletons. The CDR3 has 16 residues. Trimming stripped 6 bases from V and 6 bases from J, with 20 bases between. Germline CDR1 LNHDA, CDR2 SQIVND (reference sequence). This rearrangement joins TRBV19 to TRBJ1-4; D is possibly TRBD1 (6 bases). Sequencing was performed on peripheral blood. The origin of this receptor is a human donor in a cohort sampled during active COVID-19. The CDR3, as DNA: TGTGCCAGTAGCACTCACAACAGGGCCTTTGATGAAAAACTGTTTTTT. It codes for CASSTHNRAFDEKLFF.